Each of the 28 T cell receptor beta chains below was sequenced from the same sample in a study of T cell repertoires in cytomegalovirus infection. TCRdb reprocessed the reads with MiXCR, giving one entry per CDR3 protein. The sample includes about 920,000 distinct CDR3 sequences, around a third of them seen just once. These receptors' antigens are unknown. The sequencing used cultured CD8+ T cells from PBMCs, collected from culture after CMV antigen stimulation. All receptors come from a human donor in good health (CMV status not recorded). Some clones in this sample may be carry-over from other donors' samples.

The V and J genes are TRBV27 and TRBJ2-1, with D perhaps matching TRBD1 or TRBD2 (6 bases each). Deletions cut 5 bases from V and 3 bases from J, with 14 bases between. CDR3 size: 15 residues. The germline V gene encodes CDR1 MNHEY and CDR2 SMNVEV (reference sequence). In nucleotides, the CDR3 is TGTGCCAGCAGTGGCTTGGGGGGCTTCTACAATGAGCAGTTCTTC. Translation gives CASSGLGGFYNEQFF.

To note about this clonotype: A much larger clone lies one base from this, so it may be a read error. The chain uses TRBV7-4 and TRBJ1-1; D ambiguous. The CDR3 length is 14 residues. CDR1 and CDR2 (germline): SGHVT, SQSDAQ. DNA for the CDR3: TGTGTCAGCACATCGGCTCAAAACTACCCTGAAGCTTTCTTT. Protein product: CVSTSAQNYPEAFF.

This CDR3 reads CASSSRGATSPSTDTQYF. CDR3 DNA sequence: TGTGCCAGCAGCTCCCGGGGGGCTACCTCCCCTAGCACAGATACGCAGTATTTT. The V gene is TRBV11-3, the J gene TRBJ2-3; D might be TRBD2 (7 bases). This CDR3 contains 18 residues. Germline V gene sequence: CDR1 SGHNT, CDR2 YENEEA. Trimming pared 4 bases from V and 0 bases from J, leaving 20 bases between.

The genes are TRBV27 and TRBJ2-7; perhaps TRBD1 as D (6 bases). CDR1 is MNHEY, CDR2 SMNVEV, per germline (reference sequence). Trimming took 5 bases from V and 4 from J, leaving 18 bases between them. CDR3 size: 15 residues. CDR3 amino acids: CASSIPSQGRYEQYF. CDR3 DNA: TGTGCCAGCAGTATCCCTTCACAGGGAAGGTACGAGCAGTACTTC.

The chain combines TRBV25-1 with TRBJ2-1, with 12 bases fitting TRBD2. With V trimmed by 7 bases and J by 4 bases, 14 bases remained unmatched. Germline CDR1 reads MGHDK; CDR2 reads SYGVNS. The CDR3 runs to 18 residues. The CDR3 coding sequence is TGTGCCAGCACAGGGGCTAGCGGGGGGGCCTTGAGGTACAATGAGCAGTTCTTC. Translated: CASTGASGGALRYNEQFF.

This rearrangement joins TRBV7-4 to TRBJ1-1; TRBD1 agrees at 8 bases. The junction had 14 bases not matched to a gene; V was cut back by 4 bases and J by 7 bases. This CDR3 contains 16 residues. From germline, CDR1 is SGHVT and CDR2 SQSDAQ. The CDR3 region has the DNA TGTGCCAGCAGCTCCTTACTTGGGACAGGCACTAATGAAGCTTTCTTT. Its protein product is CASSSLLGTGTNEAFF.

This clonotype was seen only a few times. CDR3 region: CASSPWGGAAGEQFF. The CDR3 bases are TGTGCCAGCAGCCCCTGGGGAGGGGCCGCTGGTGAGCAGTTCTTC. The V and J genes are TRBV9 and TRBJ2-1, with 7 positions matching TRBD2. This CDR3 has 15 residues. Germline CDR1 is SGDLS and CDR2 is YYNGEE. Trimming took 4 bases from V and 9 from J; bases not matched to a gene: 13.

This clonotype was recorded at least ten times. The V call is TRBV29-1, the J call TRBJ2-1; the match to TRBD1 covers 9 bases. The V segment lost 2 bases and the J segment 6 bases; nucleotides outside the gene matches: 5. The germline CDR1 and CDR2 sequences are SQVTM and ANQGSEA. This CDR3 region has 14 residues. The CDR3 reads CSVEYDRGINEQFF. Here the CDR3 DNA reads TGCAGCGTTGAATACGACAGGGGGATCAATGAGCAGTTCTTC.

This clonotype was observed many times. The chain links TRBV7-2 to TRBJ2-3; 7 bases are a match to TRBD2. The ends lost 5 bases at V and 2 bases at J; junction bases unmatched: 4. The CDR3 loop spans 14 amino acids. Germline V lookup: CDR1 SGHTA, CDR2 FQGNSA. The CDR3 reads CASSPTSYTDTQYF. For the CDR3, the DNA is TGTGCCAGCAGCCCGACTAGCTACACAGATACGCAGTATTTT.

V and J are TRBV2 and TRBJ2-7, with D unclear. With 6 bases removed from V and 6 bases from J, the gap between germline ends came to 12 bases. CDR1 and CDR2 from the germline V gene are SNHLY and FYNNEI. This CDR3 region has 12 residues. In DNA, the CDR3 is TGTGCCAGCAGCACCTCGGGCTCCGAGCAGTACTTC. Translating it yields CASSTSGSEQYF. Complete variable domain (other parts from reference TRBV2 and TRBJ2-7): EPEVTQTPSHQVTQMGQEVILRCVPISNHLYFYWYRQILGQKVEFLVSFYNNEISEKSEIFDDQFSVERPDGSNFTLKIRSTKLEDSAMYFCASSTSGSEQYFGPGTRLTVT.

CDR3 bases: TGCAGTGCTTCTCGACAGGGCGACTACGAGCAGTACTTC. Translated, it gives CSASRQGDYEQYF. The chain carries TRBV20-1 and TRBJ2-7, with 7 bases fitting TRBD1. The ends lost 5 bases at V and 3 bases at J; junction bases unmatched: 7. There are 13 residues in the CDR3. The germline gives CDR1 DFQATT, CDR2 SNEGSKA (reference sequence).

This clonotype was observed a handful of times. This sequence joins TRBV7-6 and TRBJ2-1; D perhaps matches TRBD1 (5 bases). Germline loops: CDR1 SGHVS, CDR2 FNYEAQ. The CDR3 has 12 residues. Trimming cost V 1 base and J 13 bases, with 11 bases left between them. The CDR3 nucleotides are TGTGCCAGCAGCTTAGAAGGGTGGGGCCAGTTCTTC. Protein: CASSLEGWGQFF.

This clonotype occurred once. CDR3 amino acids: CASVKGLAGIAGELFF. The CDR3 DNA sequence: TGTGCCAGCGTCAAGGGACTAGCGGGGATCGCCGGGGAGCTGTTTTTT. The chain uses TRBV7-2 and TRBJ2-2, with 13 bases aligning to TRBD2. Germline loops: CDR1 SGHTA, CDR2 FQGNSA. Unmatched junction bases numbered 9, after V lost 8 bases and J lost 6 bases. The CDR3 has 16 amino acids.

This clonotype has just a few counts. The V and J genes are TRBV6-2 or TRBV6-3 and TRBJ1-1, with 7 nucleotides matching TRBD1. CDR1 and CDR2 from the germline V gene are MNHEY and SVGEGT. The CDR3 totals 15 residues. Trimming removed 5 bases from V and 1 base from J; junction bases left unmatched: 7. The CDR3: CASSETGRSNTEAFF. CDR3 DNA sequence: TGTGCCAGCAGTGAGACAGGGCGTTCGAACACTGAAGCTTTCTTT.

This clonotype was counted many times. The chain joins TRBV12-3 or TRBV12-4 to TRBJ1-5; 7 bases agree with TRBD1. The CDR3 covers 15 residues. V shed 4 bases and J 6 bases; nucleotides not matched to a gene: 9. In DNA, the CDR3 is TGTGCCAGCAGTTACGGGACAGACTCTTTTCAGCCCCAGCATTTT. Residues: CASSYGTDSFQPQHF.

The chain joins TRBV19 to TRBJ1-6; D is unclear. From germline, CDR1 is LNHDA and CDR2 SQIVND (reference sequence). The V gene lost 3 bases and the J gene lost 12 bases, with 6 bases spanning the gap. The CDR3 is 11 amino acids. This CDR3 is CASSMNGPLHF. CDR3 bases: TGTGCCAGTAGTATGAACGGACCCCTCCACTTT.

This sequence joins TRBV20-1 and TRBJ2-3; TRBD1 aligns across 10 bases. This CDR3 is built from 18 residues. The germline V gene has CDR1 DFQATT and CDR2 SNEGSKA (reference sequence). The trim removed 0 bases at V and 2 bases at J, leaving 11 bases unmatched. As DNA, the CDR3 is TGCAGTGCTAGAGACCACCGTGGGGACAGGGGTCCCACAGATACGCAGTATTTT. The encoded protein is CSARDHRGDRGPTDTQYF.

This clonotype was observed a single time. In DNA form, the CDR3 reads TGTGCCAGCAGTTTATCCCAGGGTTTCACAGATACGCAGTATTTT. Translated: CASSLSQGFTDTQYF. The chain joins TRBV27 to TRBJ2-3; D perhaps matches TRBD1 (5 bases). Germline lookup yields CDR1 MNHEY and CDR2 SMNVEV (reference sequence). V lost 0 bases and J lost 2, with 9 bases in between. This CDR3 spans 15 amino acids.

The chain uses TRBV5-4 and TRBJ1-2; 10 positions match TRBD1. J gave up 6 bases and V 4 bases, and 6 bases lay outside the gene matches. CDR1 and CDR2 (germline): SGHNT, YYREEE (reference sequence). The CDR3 is made up of 14 amino acids. CDR3 residues: CASSAGTGVNGYTF. The CDR3 region has the DNA TGTGCCAGCAGCGCCGGGACAGGGGTGAATGGCTACACCTTC.

This rearrangement joins TRBV25-1 to TRBJ1-4, with 8 bases that match TRBD1. V dropped 9 bases and J dropped 3; count of bases not matched to a gene: 3. The CDR3 is 13 amino acids. From germline, CDR1 is MGHDK and CDR2 SYGVNS. The CDR3 DNA reads TGTGCCAGTCAGACAGGGGCTAATGAAAAACTGTTTTTT. Its protein product is CASQTGANEKLFF.

This clonotype appeared a few times. The CDR3 loop is CATRTEGNTEAFF. CDR3 nucleotides: TGTGCCACCAGGACCGAAGGTAACACTGAAGCTTTCTTT. V and J are TRBV15 and TRBJ1-1; D unresolved. V was trimmed by 6 bases and J by 2 bases, leaving 10 bases between them. The CDR3 runs 13 residues. Per germline, CDR1 LNHNV and CDR2 YYDKDF (reference sequence). Combining the CDR3 with reference TRBV15 and TRBJ1-1 gives the whole variable domain DAMVIQNPRYQVTQFGKPVTLSCSQTLNHNVMYWYQQKSSQAPKLLFHYYDKDFNNEADTPDNFQSRRPNTSFCFLDIRSPGLGDTAMYLCATRTEGNTEAFFGQGTRLTVV.

The chain recombines TRBV7-6 with TRBJ1-2, with 8 bases fitting TRBD1. Per the germline V gene, CDR1 is SGHVS and CDR2 is FNYEAQ. V trimming: 4 bases; J trimming: 4 bases; junction bases outside the gene matches: 8. This CDR3 has 15 residues. CDR3: CASSSDRGGGYGYTF. The CDR3 DNA is TGTGCCAGCAGCTCAGACAGGGGAGGTGGCTATGGCTACACCTTC. Together with reference TRBV7-6 and TRBJ1-2, the CDR3 gives the full variable domain: GAGVSQSPRYKVTKRGQDVALRCDPISGHVSLYWYRQALGQGPEFLTYFNYEAQQDKSGLPNDRFSAERPEGSISTLTIQRTEQRDSAMYRCASSSDRGGGYGYTFGSGTRLTVV.

This clonotype came up a few times. The chain employs TRBV12-3 or TRBV12-4 and TRBJ1-5; D might be TRBD1 (6 bases). The CDR3 is 12 residues long. The V end lost 8 bases, the J end lost 6 bases, and 11 bases lay between the germline ends. This CDR3 is CASGSGAQPQHF. CDR3 DNA: TGTGCCAGCGGCTCGGGGGCTCAGCCCCAGCATTTT.

This clonotype was seen ten or more times. This rearrangement joins TRBV7-2 to TRBJ1-1, with 7 positions matching TRBD1. Germline V gene lookup returns CDR1 SGHTA and CDR2 FQGNSA. Trimming cost V 1 base and J 2 bases; bases outside gene matches: 13. This CDR3 region has 18 residues. DNA for the CDR3: TGTGCCAGCAGCTTAGACCCGCCTTACAGGGGACCTAACACTGAAGCTTTCTTT. Amino acids: CASSLDPPYRGPNTEAFF.

A few counts support this clonotype. This chain connects TRBV25-1 to TRBJ2-1, with 10 bases fitting TRBD2. CDR1 and CDR2 from the germline V gene are MGHDK and SYGVNS. Losses at the gene ends were 3 bases for V and 11 bases for J; bases not matched to a gene: 10. CDR3 size: 15 residues. The CDR3, as DNA: TGTGCCAGCAGTGATGGTACTAGCGGGGCCCGTCAGCAGTTCTTC. Amino acids: CASSDGTSGARQQFF. The whole variable domain, remainder taken from reference TRBV25-1 and TRBJ2-1, is EADIYQTPRYLVIGTGKKITLECSQTMGHDKMYWYQQDPGMELHLIHYSYGVNSTEKGDLSSESTVSRIRTEHFPLTLESARPSHTSQYLCASSDGTSGARQQFFGPGTRLTVL.

The chain joins TRBV29-1 to TRBJ1-2, with 9 positions matching TRBD1. Trimming took 0 bases from V and 7 from J; bases not matched to a gene: 3. Looked up from germline, CDR1 is SQVTM and CDR2 is ANQGSEA. The CDR3 runs to 13 residues. The CDR3 is CSVEEQGARGYTF. As DNA, the CDR3 is TGCAGCGTTGAAGAACAGGGGGCACGTGGCTACACCTTC.

The chain joins TRBV20-1 to TRBJ2-1, with 9 bases identical to TRBD2. Per germline, CDR1 DFQATT and CDR2 SNEGSKA (reference sequence). CDR3 length: 15 amino acids. The trim removed 0 bases at V and 8 bases at J, leaving 8 bases unmatched. In DNA, the CDR3 is TGCAGTGCTAGAGATCGGCGGGGGGGCTTCCATGAGCAGTTCTTC. It is translated as CSARDRRGGFHEQFF.

This chain joins TRBV6-1 and TRBJ2-7; 7 nucleotides line up with TRBD2. The length of the CDR3 is 14 residues. CDR1 MNHNS and CDR2 SASEGT come from the germline V gene. The V and J ends lost 5 bases and 4 bases, in that order; junction bases with no gene match: 8. Here the CDR3 DNA reads TGTGCCAGCAGTTGGGAGGGACTCATTTACGAGCAGTACGTC. Encoded protein: CASSWEGLIYEQYV.